A single sample is the source of the 14 T cell receptor beta chains below, sequenced in a study of OX40 agonist ivuxolimab in advanced cancers. Here immunoSEQ multiplex PCR was the method, and the copy in TCRdb shows in-frame clones only, minus some. This table has tens of thousands of clones, 70% to 90% appearing once. The starting material was CD4+ or CD8+ T cells sorted from blood, obtained in a trial of the OX40 agonist ivuxolimab. The source of these receptors is an adult with an advanced solid tumor such as melanoma, head and neck, liver or kidney cancer.

CDR3 protein: CASSYSGQGRGGEQFF. The CDR3 coding sequence is TGTGCCAGCAGTTACTCGGGACAGGGGCGCGGGGGTGAGCAGTTCTTC. The chain links TRBV6-5 to TRBJ2-1; TRBD1 matches 10 bases. Trimming removed 0 bases from V and 9 bases from J; junction bases left unmatched: 8. Germline CDR1 reads MNHEY; CDR2 reads SVGAGI. The CDR3 contains 16 residues.

This clone was seen a single time. This sequence joins TRBV6-5 and TRBJ1-4; D is unresolved. CDR1 is MNHEY and CDR2 is SVGAGI in the germline V gene. V was clipped by 2 bases and J by 10 bases, with 20 bases between them. CDR3 length: 16 amino acids. For the CDR3, the DNA is TGTGCCAGCAGTTACGGCAACGTTGGAGCCCTGGGAAAACTGTTTTTT. This sequence encodes CASSYGNVGALGKLFF.

The chain joins TRBV9 to TRBJ2-5; 8 nucleotides align to TRBD2. Trimming at V came to 3 bases and at J to 5 bases, leaving 6 bases not matched to a gene. This CDR3 has 14 amino acids. Germline CDR1 reads SGDLS; CDR2 reads YYNGEE. This CDR3 is CASSAGTRGETQYF. The CDR3 nucleotides read TGTGCCAGCAGCGCTGGGACTAGGGGGGAGACCCAGTACTTC.

This clone occurred once. J is TRBJ1-5 and V is TRBV6-5, with 8 nucleotides matching TRBD1. The V and J ends lost 6 bases and 6 bases, in that order; junction bases with no gene match: 7. The germline V gene encodes CDR1 MNHEY and CDR2 SVGAGI. The CDR3 sequence is 14 residues long. CDR3: CASRQTGVGQPQHF. The CDR3 DNA sequence: TGTGCCAGCAGGCAGACAGGGGTCGGTCAGCCCCAGCATTTT.

This clone was picked up a small number of times. V is TRBV11-2 and J is TRBJ2-1, with D possibly TRBD2 on 6 matching bases. There are 15 residues in the CDR3. V was cut by 5 bases and J by 7 bases, with 18 bases left in between. The germline CDR1 and CDR2 sequences are SGHAT and FQNNGV. The CDR3 sequence: CASSPGRGRKNEQFF. The DNA of the CDR3 is TGTGCCAGCAGCCCCGGGCGGGGAAGGAAGAATGAGCAGTTCTTC.

This clone appeared once. The V call is TRBV5-1, the J call TRBJ2-2; D ambiguous. The CDR3 is made up of 16 amino acids. Germline CDR1 reads SGHRS; CDR2 reads YFSETQ. V lost 1 base and J 2 bases, leaving 12 bases between the germline ends. CDR3 in amino acids: CASSLFSRLNTGELFF. CDR3 DNA sequence: TGCGCCAGCAGCTTGTTTAGCAGGTTAAACACCGGGGAGCTGTTTTTT.

This chain links TRBV5-1 with TRBJ2-1; 7 bases line up with TRBD2. Germline assignment: CDR1 SGHRS and CDR2 YFSETQ. V was clipped by 4 bases and J by 8 bases; unmatched bases: 12. The CDR3 is 15 amino acids. This CDR3 reads CASSPLVGGGDEQFF. CDR3 DNA: TGCGCCAGCAGCCCCCTCGTGGGTGGGGGGGATGAGCAGTTCTTC.

The J gene is TRBJ1-2, the V gene TRBV9; D unresolved. CDR1 and CDR2 (germline): SGDLS, YYNGEE. CDR3 size: 15 residues. Trimming pared 2 bases from V and 2 bases from J, leaving 13 bases between. Here the CDR3 reads CASSVQESTNYGYTF. The CDR3 DNA reads TGTGCCAGCAGCGTCCAGGAATCAACCAACTATGGCTACACCTTC.

The chain has TRBV4-2 and TRBJ1-2, with D hard to call. The germline CDR1 and CDR2 sequences are LGHNA and YNFKEQ. There are 12 residues in the CDR3. Trimming stripped 4 bases from V and 7 bases from J, with 10 bases between. This CDR3 reads CASSPREGGYTF. The CDR3 DNA is TGTGCCAGCAGCCCAAGAGAGGGTGGCTACACCTTC.

This clone was picked up one time. The chain uses TRBV10-3 and TRBJ1-2, with TRBD1 matching over 7 bases. Germline trimming cut 3 bases from V and 8 bases from J; bases unmatched to any gene: 9. The CDR3 has 14 residues. CDR1 is ENHRY and CDR2 is SYGVKD in the germline V gene. The CDR3 DNA sequence: TGTGCCATCAGTGAAGGACAGGCTTCAGGCGGCTACACCTTC. Translated, it gives CAISEGQASGGYTF.

The chain uses TRBV18 and TRBJ1-1, with D perhaps matching TRBD1 (6 bases). Trimming removed 4 bases from V and 1 base from J, with 16 bases in between. Germline loops: CDR1 KGHSH, CDR2 LQKENI. The length of the CDR3 is 16 residues. CDR3 bases: TGTGCCAGCTCACGGCGAGGGGACAACCCGAACACTGAAGCTTTCTTT. This gives the protein CASSRRGDNPNTEAFF.

This chain links TRBV19 with TRBJ1-2; D gene ambiguous. The CDR3 loop spans 15 amino acids. The germline V and J ends were trimmed by 5 bases and 4 bases, with 17 bases remaining between them. Germline CDR1 is LNHDA and CDR2 is SQIVND (reference sequence). The chain's CDR3 is CASSEDLGVFYGYTF. CDR3 coding DNA: TGTGCCAGTAGTGAGGACTTGGGTGTATTCTATGGCTACACCTTC.

This chain joins TRBV9 and TRBJ1-2; 9 bases match TRBD1. With 3 bases clipped from V and 7 bases from J, the junction kept 13 bases outside the gene matches. Germline values: CDR1 SGDLS, CDR2 YYNGEE. CDR3 size: 16 residues. The DNA for the CDR3 is TGTGCCAGCAGCGAGACCGGGACAGGGATTGTGCGTGGCTACACCTTC. Translating it yields CASSETGTGIVRGYTF.

The CDR3 bases are TGTGCCAGCAGTTATTTACAGGGGAATCAGCCCCAGCATTTT. Its protein is CASSYLQGNQPQHF. The rearrangement joins TRBV6-1 to TRBJ1-5, with 7 bases that match TRBD1. The V segment lost 5 bases and the J segment 4 bases; nucleotides outside the gene matches: 5. The V gene's germline CDR1 is MNHNS and CDR2 SASEGT. The CDR3 is 14 amino acids.